This T cell receptor beta chain was captured by sequencing in a study of shared clonotypes between healthy human individuals. Study information: Per-donor plates numbered three CD4 naive, three CD4 memory, two CD8 naive and one CD8 memory.

Using immunoSEQ multiplex PCR, the repertoire was profiled, and TCRdb retains in-frame clones only, with some absent. The sample comprises roughly 2,300,000 clones, roughly 92% of which are singletons, and around 0.38% rests with the top ten. Notes on the study in general: The sharing of about 5.3% of naive CD4 clonotypes was seen across a handful of donors. What naive subsets generally showed was a larger estimated richness than memory subsets showed.

Remarks on this clone: Its antigen is unidentified.

With V trimmed by 5 bases and J by 5 bases, 9 bases remained unmatched. The CDR3 has 15 residues. Per the germline V gene, CDR1 is LGHNA and CDR2 is YSLEER. The clonotype was recovered from a man younger than 35 in good health. Some clones in this sample may be carry-over from other donors' samples. The rearrangement joins TRBV4-3 to TRBJ2-5, with 9 positions matching TRBD1. The specimen sequenced was naive CD4+ T cells from PBMCs. Subset of the sample: CD45RA+ positively selected. CDR3 bases: TGCGCCAGCAGCTACCTTACAGGGGGCGGGGAGACCCAGTACTTC. It encodes CASSYLTGGGETQYF.